The 21 T cell receptor beta chains reported below all come from one sample, sequenced in a study of cytomegalovirus exposure and HLA in healthy donors. The PCR made use of 60 Vbeta and 13 Jbeta primers. Assay: immunoSEQ multiplex PCR; the TCRdb copy retains only in-frame clones and omits some. This table holds under 200,000 clones, about 76% found once. The material sequenced was PBMCs. Receptors originate from a woman between 18 and 29 years old in good health and CMV-seropositive.

The rearrangement joins TRBV25-1 to TRBJ2-1; 11 positions agree with TRBD1. In germline, CDR1 is MGHDK, CDR2 SYGVNS. V shed 3 bases, J shed 8 bases, and the junction held 6 bases outside the gene matches. The CDR3 sequence is 15 residues long. Here the CDR3 DNA reads TGTGCCAGCAGTGATCCCCGGACAGGGGGCTATGAGCAGTTCTTC. This sequence encodes CASSDPRTGGYEQFF.

V usage is TRBV5-1 and J usage is TRBJ2-2, with D perhaps TRBD1 (5 bases). The germline V gene has CDR1 SGHRS and CDR2 YFSETQ. There are 13 residues in the CDR3. V was shortened by 0 bases and J by 5 bases, with 5 bases between the two germline ends. CDR3 sequence reads: CASSLAGTGELFF. In nucleotides, the CDR3 is TGCGCCAGCAGCTTGGCAGGGACCGGGGAGCTGTTTTTT.

This clone showed up just a few times. This rearrangement joins TRBV11-2 to TRBJ1-1; TRBD1 might be the D (6 bases). V shed 0 bases and J shed 11 bases, with 13 bases lying between them. The CDR3 sequence is 13 residues long. The V gene's germline CDR1 is SGHAT and CDR2 FQNNGV. The CDR3 reads CASSLDPQGRAFF. DNA of the CDR3: TGTGCCAGCAGCTTAGATCCACAGGGTCGCGCTTTCTTT.

The rearrangement joins TRBV7-9 to TRBJ1-2; D remains unclear. Germline values: CDR1 SEHNR, CDR2 FQNEAQ (reference sequence). Trimming shortened V by 1 base and J by 1 base, and 10 bases separated the two germline ends. The CDR3 length is 15 residues. The CDR3 is CASSLVGQNNYGYTF. The DNA of the CDR3 is TGTGCCAGCAGCTTAGTGGGCCAAAATAACTATGGCTACACCTTC.

In nucleotides, the CDR3 is TGTGCCAGCATGGCAGGTAACACCGGGGAGCTGTTTTTT. Encoded protein: CASMAGNTGELFF. The rearrangement uses TRBV9 and TRBJ2-2, with unresolved D. Trimming removed 6 bases from V and 2 bases from J, with 8 bases in between. The CDR3 runs to 13 residues. Germline V gene sequence: CDR1 SGDLS, CDR2 YYNGEE.

The rearrangement joins TRBV6-5 to TRBJ2-3, with D uncertain. The ends were cut back, 5 bases at V and 5 bases at J, with 11 bases in the middle. The germline V gene encodes CDR1 MNHEY and CDR2 SVGAGI. This CDR3 has 13 amino acids. The DNA of the CDR3 is TGTGCCAGCAGTGCCCAACGAGGAGATACGCAGTATTTT. It specifies CASSAQRGDTQYF.

The rearrangement joins TRBV2 to TRBJ2-7; D may be TRBD1 (6 bases). Germline assignment: CDR1 SNHLY and CDR2 FYNNEI. Trimming shortened V by 5 bases and J by 2 bases, and 10 bases separated the two germline ends. The CDR3 has 13 amino acids. The CDR3 protein is CASSRQGPYEQYF. The CDR3 nucleotides are TGTGCCAGCAGTCGCCAGGGGCCCTACGAGCAGTACTTC.

The J gene is TRBJ1-1, the V gene TRBV7-6; D not resolved. Per germline, CDR1 SGHVS and CDR2 FNYEAQ. Trimming shortened V by 4 bases and J by 3 bases, and 15 bases separated the two germline ends. The CDR3 totals 15 residues. The chain's CDR3 is CASSSRKGEDTEAFF. CDR3 nucleotide sequence: TGTGCCAGCAGCTCTAGAAAGGGAGAAGACACTGAAGCTTTCTTT. The full variable domain, its missing parts supplied by reference TRBV7-6 and TRBJ1-1, is GAGVSQSPRYKVTKRGQDVALRCDPISGHVSLYWYRQALGQGPEFLTYFNYEAQQDKSGLPNDRFSAERPEGSISTLTIQRTEQRDSAMYRCASSSRKGEDTEAFFGQGTRLTVV.

The chain is built from TRBV5-4 and TRBJ2-7, with 7 positions matching TRBD2. CDR1 is SGHNT, CDR2 YYREEE, per germline (reference sequence). The CDR3 has 14 amino acids. CDR3 residues: CTITKAGFSYEQYF. CDR3 in DNA: TGTACCATCACCAAAGCGGGGTTCTCCTACGAGCAGTACTTC.

This chain uses TRBV19 with TRBJ2-7; 7 positions agree with TRBD1. The germline gives CDR1 LNHDA, CDR2 SQIVND (reference sequence). This CDR3 spans 16 amino acids. Trimming took 4 bases from V and 3 from J; bases not matched to a gene: 12. CDR3 sequence: CASSRQGWVQSYEQYF. CDR3 sequence (DNA): TGTGCCAGTAGTAGACAGGGTTGGGTCCAAAGCTACGAGCAGTACTTC.

Only a few counts were recorded for this clone. CDR3 DNA: TGTGCCAGCAGCCCAGGGGGACAGGGGAAAGGCGAGCAGTACTTC. It encodes CASSPGGQGKGEQYF. This sequence joins TRBV7-3 and TRBJ2-7, with 10 bases lining up with TRBD1. The CDR3 runs to 15 residues. V trimming: 5 bases; J trimming: 6 bases; junction bases outside the gene matches: 10. Germline V gene lookup returns CDR1 SGHTA and CDR2 FQGTGA. The entire variable domain, with the rest obtained from reference TRBV7-3 and TRBJ2-7, is as follows: GAGVSQTPSNKVTEKGKYVELRCDPISGHTALYWYRQSLGQGPEFLIYFQGTGAADDSGLPNDRFFAVRPEGSVSTLKIQRTERGDSAVYLCASSPGGQGKGEQYFGPGTRLTVT.

The rearrangement uses TRBV13 and TRBJ2-7, with a weak D call TRBD2 (6 bases). V lost 4 bases, J lost 2 bases, and 15 bases lay in between. The CDR3 has 15 residues. Germline loops: CDR1 PRHDT, CDR2 FYEKMQ (reference sequence). Here the CDR3 reads CASSSSGGATYEQYF. The CDR3 DNA reads as TGTGCCAGCAGCTCCTCGGGCGGGGCCACCTACGAGCAGTACTTC.

As regards this clone: This sample includes further DNA sequences coding for the same CDR3. The chain joins TRBV18 to TRBJ1-6; 8 bases are shared with TRBD1. There are 14 residues in the CDR3. Losses at the gene ends were 3 bases for V and 7 bases for J; bases not matched to a gene: 2. Germline CDR1 KGHSH, CDR2 LQKENI. The CDR3 DNA reads as TGTGCCAGCTCACCCGGGACAGGAAATTCACCCCTCCACTTT. Translated: CASSPGTGNSPLHF.

The chain has TRBV7-2 and TRBJ1-2; D is unclear. The CDR3 is made up of 13 amino acids. Trimming cost V 4 bases and J 1 base, with 7 bases left between them. Germline CDR1 and CDR2: SGHTA and FQGNSA. CDR3 residues: CASSSRVNYGYTF. The CDR3 DNA is TGTGCCAGCAGCTCGAGGGTTAACTATGGCTACACCTTC.

This chain connects TRBV21-1 to TRBJ2-3; the table's D gene call, TRBD2, was not cross checked with the DNA. TRBV21-1 is given as a pseudogene. CDR3 length: 17 amino acids. CDR3 nucleotides: TGTGCCAGCAGCACCCCCACAAGGGAGTCTAGCACAGATACGCAGTATTTT. Its protein is CASSTPTRESSTDTQYF.

The chain links TRBV14 to TRBJ2-6; TRBD1 aligns across 9 bases. This CDR3 is 21 amino acids long. V shed 4 bases and J 0 bases; nucleotides not matched to a gene: 16. The V gene's germline CDR1 is SGHDN and CDR2 FVKESK. The CDR3 region is CASSPIWGAGTGTSGANVLTF. The CDR3 nucleotides are TGTGCCAGCAGCCCGATCTGGGGGGCCGGGACAGGGACCTCTGGGGCCAACGTCCTGACTTTC. The full variable domain, rest sourced from reference TRBV14 and TRBJ2-6, is EAGVTQFPSHSVIEKGQTVTLRCDPISGHDNLYWYRRVMGKEIKFLLHFVKESKQDESGMPNNRFLAERTGGTYSTLKVQPAELEDSGVYFCASSPIWGAGTGTSGANVLTFGAGSRLTVL.

The sample holds a few counts of this clone. V and J are TRBV5-1 and TRBJ2-2; D may be TRBD1 (6 bases). V lost 4 bases and J 5 bases, leaving 12 bases between the germline ends. The length of the CDR3 is 14 residues. The germline V gene encodes CDR1 SGHRS and CDR2 YFSETQ. This CDR3 is CASSETGSTGELFF. The CDR3 coding sequence is TGCGCCAGCAGCGAGACAGGATCTACCGGGGAGCTGTTTTTT.

The gene calls are TRBV9 and TRBJ2-2, with 8 bases matching TRBD1. J gave up 5 bases and V 3 bases, and 9 bases lay outside the gene matches. The CDR3 consists of 16 residues. Germline CDR1 and CDR2: SGDLS and YYNGEE. The CDR3 region has the DNA TGTGCCAGCAGCGAAGGACAGGGTACGGAGACCGGGGAGCTGTTTTTT. The encoded protein is CASSEGQGTETGELFF.

This clone showed up just once. The chain links TRBV4-1 to TRBJ2-1; 7 nucleotides line up with TRBD2. V lost 4 bases, J lost 7 bases, and 10 bases stayed unmatched. The V gene's germline CDR1 is MGHRA and CDR2 YSYEKL. This CDR3 has 15 residues. The CDR3 sequence is CASSRRTGGTNEQFF. The DNA for the CDR3 is TGCGCCAGCAGCCGCCGAACGGGGGGTACGAATGAGCAGTTCTTC.

CDR3 region: CSVPGRGSSGYGYTF. For the CDR3, the DNA is TGCAGCGTCCCCGGGAGGGGTTCATCTGGATATGGCTACACCTTC. The chain carries TRBV29-1 and TRBJ1-2, with D maybe TRBD1 (5 bases). Trimming left V 6 bases short and J 5 bases short, with 22 bases between. The CDR3 runs to 15 residues. Germline V CDR1 and CDR2: SQVTM, ANQGSEA.

The V gene is TRBV19, the J gene TRBJ2-5; D possibly corresponds to TRBD1 (6 bases). Germline loops: CDR1 LNHDA, CDR2 SQIVND (reference sequence). This CDR3 has 12 residues. V was clipped by 5 bases and J by 5 bases, with 9 bases between them. The CDR3 loop reads CASSGGEETQYF. Here the CDR3 DNA reads TGTGCCAGTAGTGGGGGCGAGGAGACCCAGTACTTC.